This is a list of T cell receptor beta chains from one sample in a study of cytotoxic CD8 clonotypes in ibrutinib-treated CLL. Generated by immunoSEQ multiplex PCR, the TCRdb table keeps only in-frame clones and is missing some. The sample has 200,000 to 250,000 clones; roughly three quarters are singletons. The sequencing used PBMCs, collected after 12 months of ibrutinib treatment. All receptors derive from a human donor with chronic lymphocytic leukemia. Both conserved end residues are part of each CDR3. Each record gives: D gene, clone size, J gene, V gene, CDR3 protein, CDR3 DNA. A D gene is named only where the DNA matches it firmly. Only some rows state a clone size, as once, few, many or a class for expanded clones.

d_call: TRBD2; clone_size: few; j_call: TRBJ2-7; v_call: TRBV25-1; cdr3_aa: CASSSPGREILSGQYF; cdr3_nt: TGTGCCAGCAGTTCCCCCGGGAGGGAAATTTTATCGGGGCAGTACTTC
d_call: TRBD1; clone_size: few; j_call: TRBJ1-5; v_call: TRBV6-1; cdr3_aa: CASSDRDRGFQPQHF; cdr3_nt: TGTGCCAGCAGTGATAGGGACAGGGGGTTCCAGCCCCAGCATTTT
d_call: -; clone_size: -; j_call: TRBJ2-4; v_call: TRBV6-4; cdr3_aa: CASSHLEIYIQYF; cdr3_nt: TGTGCCAGCAGTCACCTAGAAATATACATTCAGTACTTC
d_call: TRBD1; clone_size: -; j_call: TRBJ2-1; v_call: TRBV6-5; cdr3_aa: CASSRPGTGDNEQFF; cdr3_nt: TGTGCCAGCAGTCGCCCGGGGACAGGGGACAATGAGCAGTTCTTC
d_call: -; clone_size: -; j_call: TRBJ1-5; v_call: TRBV19; cdr3_aa: CASSIGGPPQHF; cdr3_nt: TGTGCCAGTAGTATCGGTGGTCCGCCCCAGCATTTT
d_call: -; clone_size: -; j_call: TRBJ2-7; v_call: TRBV10-1; cdr3_aa: CASSGPLRGSAYEQYF; cdr3_nt: TGCGCCAGCAGTGGGCCCCTGAGGGGGTCGGCCTACGAGCAGTACTTC
d_call: TRBD1; clone_size: -; j_call: TRBJ1-5; v_call: TRBV28; cdr3_aa: CASRRTGTAGNQPQHF; cdr3_nt: TGTGCCAGCAGGAGGACAGGGACCGCGGGCAATCAGCCCCAGCATTTT
d_call: -; clone_size: few; j_call: TRBJ1-1; v_call: TRBV10-1; cdr3_aa: CASSGLGRTEAFF; cdr3_nt: TGCGCCAGCAGTGGGTTGGGACGCACTGAAGCTTTCTTT
d_call: -; clone_size: -; j_call: TRBJ1-4; v_call: TRBV19; cdr3_aa: CASTAEVAGSNEKLFF; cdr3_nt: TGTGCCAGTACCGCCGAAGTTGCAGGGTCTAATGAAAAACTGTTTTTT
d_call: -; clone_size: -; j_call: TRBJ2-1; v_call: TRBV11-2; cdr3_aa: CASSLGASYNEQFF; cdr3_nt: TGTGCCAGCAGCTTAGGAGCCTCCTACAATGAGCAGTTCTTC
d_call: TRBD2; clone_size: -; j_call: TRBJ2-1; v_call: TRBV18; cdr3_aa: CASSTQRERGNEQFF; cdr3_nt: TGTGCCAGCTCGACTCAGCGGGAGAGAGGGAATGAGCAGTTCTTC
d_call: TRBD1; clone_size: -; j_call: TRBJ2-3; v_call: TRBV7-9; cdr3_aa: CASSGRDRSYTQYF; cdr3_nt: TGTGCCAGCAGCGGCCGGGACAGGAGTTATACGCAGTATTTT
d_call: TRBD2; clone_size: -; j_call: TRBJ2-1; v_call: TRBV5-1; cdr3_aa: CASSWTSGAHNEQFF; cdr3_nt: TGCGCCAGCAGCTGGACTAGCGGGGCCCACAATGAGCAGTTCTTC
d_call: -; clone_size: -; j_call: TRBJ2-1; v_call: TRBV11-3; cdr3_aa: CASSLGNEQFF; cdr3_nt: TGTGCCAGCAGCTTAGGCAATGAGCAGTTCTTC
d_call: -; clone_size: -; j_call: TRBJ2-1; v_call: TRBV7-9; cdr3_aa: CASSLVSGQGLYNEQFF; cdr3_nt: TGTGCCAGCAGCTTAGTAAGCGGGCAGGGGTTATACAATGAGCAGTTCTTC
d_call: TRBD1; clone_size: -; j_call: TRBJ2-3; v_call: TRBV6-1; cdr3_aa: CASSDNRDRVTDTQYF; cdr3_nt: TGTGCCAGCAGTGATAACCGGGACAGGGTTACAGATACGCAGTATTTT
d_call: -; clone_size: -; j_call: TRBJ2-2; v_call: TRBV5-4; cdr3_aa: CASSPPQGPNTGELFF; cdr3_nt: TGTGCCAGCAGCCCCCCCCAGGGGCCGAACACCGGGGAGCTGTTTTTT
d_call: -; clone_size: -; j_call: TRBJ2-7; v_call: TRBV28; cdr3_aa: CASSSGDLRHYEQYF; cdr3_nt: TGTGCCAGCAGTTCGGGGGACCTCCGCCACTACGAGCAGTACTTC
d_call: -; clone_size: few; j_call: TRBJ1-5; v_call: TRBV6-4; cdr3_aa: CASSEVVGQPQHF; cdr3_nt: TGTGCCAGCAGTGAAGTCGTGGGTCAGCCCCAGCATTTT
d_call: -; clone_size: many; j_call: TRBJ1-6; v_call: TRBV10-1; cdr3_aa: CASSEGVNSPLHF; cdr3_nt: TGCGCCAGCAGTGAAGGGGTCAATTCACCCCTCCACTTT
d_call: -; clone_size: -; j_call: TRBJ1-2; v_call: TRBV6-5; cdr3_aa: CASQSPGNYGYTF; cdr3_nt: TGTGCCAGTCAAAGTCCCGGAAACTATGGCTACACCTTC
d_call: TRBD1; clone_size: -; j_call: TRBJ2-7; v_call: TRBV5-1; cdr3_aa: CASSLDPRGREQYF; cdr3_nt: TGCGCCAGCAGCTTGGATCCGAGGGGGCGCGAGCAGTACTTC
d_call: TRBD2; clone_size: -; j_call: TRBJ2-1; v_call: TRBV13; cdr3_aa: CASSSGSSGGNEQFF; cdr3_nt: TGTGCCAGCAGCTCAGGCTCGAGCGGGGGGAATGAGCAGTTCTTC
d_call: TRBD2; clone_size: -; j_call: TRBJ2-3; v_call: TRBV10-3; cdr3_aa: CAIGRGRAPDTQYF; cdr3_nt: TGTGCCATCGGTCGCGGGAGGGCCCCAGATACGCAGTATTTT
d_call: -; clone_size: once; j_call: TRBJ2-1; v_call: TRBV15; cdr3_aa: CATSPGLYNEQFF; cdr3_nt: TGTGCCACCAGCCCCGGACTCTACAATGAGCAGTTCTTC
d_call: TRBD2; clone_size: -; j_call: TRBJ2-2; v_call: TRBV7-7; cdr3_aa: CASSLGLAGVTGELFF; cdr3_nt: TGTGCTAGCAGCTTGGGTCTAGCGGGAGTCACCGGGGAGCTGTTTTTT